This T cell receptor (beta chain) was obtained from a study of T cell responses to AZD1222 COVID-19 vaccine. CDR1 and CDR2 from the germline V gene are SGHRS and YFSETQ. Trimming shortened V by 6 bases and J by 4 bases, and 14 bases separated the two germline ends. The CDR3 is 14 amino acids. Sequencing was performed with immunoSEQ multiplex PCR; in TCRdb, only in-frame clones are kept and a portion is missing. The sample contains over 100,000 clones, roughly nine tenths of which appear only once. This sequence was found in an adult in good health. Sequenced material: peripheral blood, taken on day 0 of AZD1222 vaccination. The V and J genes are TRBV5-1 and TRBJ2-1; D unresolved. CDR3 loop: CASTRESQYNEQFF. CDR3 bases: TGCGCCAGCACCCGAGAATCCCAGTACAATGAGCAGTTCTTC.